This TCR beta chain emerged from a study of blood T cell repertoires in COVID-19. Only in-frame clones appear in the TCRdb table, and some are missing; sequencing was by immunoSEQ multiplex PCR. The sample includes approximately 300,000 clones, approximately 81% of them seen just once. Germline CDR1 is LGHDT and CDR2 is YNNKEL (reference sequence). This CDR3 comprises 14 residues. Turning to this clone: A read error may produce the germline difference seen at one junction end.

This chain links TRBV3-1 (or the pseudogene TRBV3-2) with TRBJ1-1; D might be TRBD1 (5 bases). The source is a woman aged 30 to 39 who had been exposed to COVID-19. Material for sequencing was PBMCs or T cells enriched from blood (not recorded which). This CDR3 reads CASSLLSGNSEAFF. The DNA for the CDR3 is TGTGCCAGCAGCCTACTTTCAGGGAACAGTGAAGCTTTCTTT.